This T cell receptor beta chain was recovered during a study of cytomegalovirus exposure and HLA in healthy donors. Assay used: immunoSEQ multiplex PCR; TCRdb lists only in-frame clones, some missing. The sample yields around 150,000 clones, roughly 91% seen once. V shed 4 bases, J shed 3 bases, and the junction held 10 bases outside the gene matches. The germline gives CDR1 SGHKS, CDR2 YYEKEE (reference sequence). The CDR3 sequence is 16 residues long. This clonotype was obtained from a woman under 30 in good health and CMV-seropositive. The material sequenced was PBMCs. The rearrangement joins TRBV5-5 to TRBJ1-2, with TRBD1 matching over 9 bases. CDR3 residues: CASSTNRGRGDYGYTF. CDR3 DNA: TGTGCCAGCAGCACCAACAGGGGGCGCGGGGACTATGGCTACACCTTC. The full variable domain, in which reference TRBV5-5 and TRBJ1-2 provide the parts outside the CDR3, is DAGVTQSPTHLIKTRGQQVTLRCSPISGHKSVSWYQQVLGQGPQFIFQYYEKEERGRGNFPDRFSARQFPNYSSELNVNALLLGDSALYLCASSTNRGRGDYGYTFGSGTRLTVV.